This T cell receptor beta chain appears in the sequencing data of a study of memory CD4+ T cells and cytomegalovirus serostatus. In the study overall: This sample comes from healthy Belgian adults, 9 CMV seropositive, 24 seronegative.

Study-wide findings and caveats: The CMV-associated TCR signature appears largely within the CD4+ memory repertoire.

The sort gate was single viable CD3+CD4+CD8-CD45RO+ cells for memory CD4+ T cells. Serostatus was set by detecting CMV pp150, pp28, p38, p52 IgG. In the case of this clone: What it binds is not known.

In the original processing: After removing out-of-frame reads, 2 million to 2.5 million distinct TCRbeta sequences remained. Produced via immunoSEQ multiplex PCR; TCRdb's table is partial and in-frame only. That table supplies the V and J calls and clone size; D and trimming were determined from the DNA. In the table there are about 56,000 clones, roughly 82% of which are singletons. The V and J ends lost 6 bases and 2 bases, in that order; junction bases with no gene match: 8. The CDR3 totals 15 residues. The germline gives CDR1 SGHTA, CDR2 FQGNSA. The source of this sequence is an adult in good health and CMV-seronegative. The sequencing input was memory CD4+ T cells from blood. The rearrangement joins TRBV7-2 to TRBJ2-7; TRBD1 matches at 9 bases. As DNA, the CDR3 is TGTGCCAGCAGATCAGGAGGGACAGGGACCTACGAGCAGTACTTC. The encoded protein is CASRSGGTGTYEQYF.